A single sample is the source of the 23 T cell receptor beta chains below, sequenced in a study of blood T cells in healthy people across ages. It was with a sample-barcoded 5' primer and a J-beta primer mix that a second PCR of roughly 7 to 12 cycles was run. TCRdb passed the 5' RACE reads through MiXCR, listing each CDR3 protein once. The sample shows 650,000 to 700,000 distinct CDR3 sequences, about 51% of them seen only once. The sequenced material came from blood. The receptors derive from an elderly woman in good health.

This clonotype came up once. Written as DNA, the CDR3 is TGTGCCAGCAGCTTAACAGGGGCCTCCGGTGAAAAACTGTTTTTT. Translated: CASSLTGASGEKLFF. This chain joins TRBV7-8 and TRBJ1-4; 7 positions match TRBD1. Trimming at V came to 2 bases and at J to 7 bases, leaving 7 bases not matched to a gene. The germline CDR1 and CDR2 sequences are SGHVS and FQNEAQ. The CDR3 totals 15 residues.

Remarks on this clonotype: A much bigger clone sits one base away, suggesting this may be a read error. CDR3 bases: TGTGCCAGCAGTTTCGGGGCTCCGGGTAGAAATGAAAAACTGTTTTTT. Translated: CASSFGAPGRNEKLFF. The V and J genes are TRBV27 and TRBJ1-4; the D gene is possibly TRBD1 (5 bases). Trimming took 3 bases from V and 5 from J, leaving 16 bases between them. This CDR3 is 16 amino acids long. Germline values: CDR1 MNHEY, CDR2 SMNVEV (reference sequence).

This chain joins TRBV28 and TRBJ2-4; tentatively, D is TRBD1 (5 bases). The germline gives CDR1 MDHEN, CDR2 SYDVKM. Trimming took off 5 bases at V and 0 bases at J, with 11 bases between the two ends. The CDR3 is 15 residues long. The CDR3 reads CASSPTVTAKNIQYF. DNA for the CDR3: TGTGCCAGCAGTCCGACAGTTACAGCCAAAAACATTCAGTACTTC.

This clonotype showed up just a few times. The J gene is TRBJ1-2, the V gene TRBV20-1, with D unresolved. The CDR3 extends over 15 amino acids. CDR1 and CDR2 from the germline V gene are DFQATT and SNEGSKA (reference sequence). V was clipped by 7 bases and J by 7 bases, with 25 bases between them. CDR3 in DNA: TGCAGTGGCCCTGCTAGTAGGTCAAGTAGTTCTGGCTACACCTTC. Amino acid sequence: CSGPASRSSSSGYTF.

This clonotype was counted many times. V and J are TRBV28 and TRBJ2-7; weak D call: TRBD2 (5 bases). Germline CDR1 reads MDHEN; CDR2 reads SYDVKM. The CDR3 runs 14 residues. The V gene lost 10 bases and the J gene lost 8 bases, with 24 bases spanning the gap. CDR3 sequence: CATNGRENGRKQYF. The CDR3 DNA sequence: TGTGCCACTAATGGAAGGGAGAATGGTAGGAAGCAGTACTTC.

V usage is TRBV6-1 and J usage is TRBJ2-3; no definite D call. The CDR3 totals 13 residues. The V gene's germline CDR1 is MNHNS and CDR2 SASEGT. The CDR3 here is CAIESGYPDTQYF. The CDR3 nucleotides read TGTGCTATAGAATCGGGTTATCCAGATACGCAGTATTTT.

This clonotype came up a few times. V and J are TRBV7-9 and TRBJ1-5; no definite D call. The CDR3 is 13 amino acids. The germline gives CDR1 SEHNR, CDR2 FQNEAQ (reference sequence). The V end was cut by 3 bases, the J end by 5 bases, with 8 bases between. The DNA of the CDR3 is TGTGCCAGCAGCTTGGACCCCTATCAGCCCCAGCATTTT. This translates into CASSLDPYQPQHF.

The sample holds a few counts of this clonotype. The chain employs TRBV7-2 and TRBJ1-5; D not certain. Germline loops: CDR1 SGHTA, CDR2 FQGNSA. Between the trimmed V and J ends, which lost 2 bases and 6 bases, there was a span of 14 bases. This CDR3 is 15 amino acids long. The CDR3 protein is CASSLTYSSTQPQHF. The CDR3 DNA follows: TGTGCCAGCAGCTTAACCTACAGTTCTACTCAGCCCCAGCATTTT.

The chain joins TRBV28 to TRBJ2-4; possibly TRBD1 for D (6 bases). Per germline, CDR1 MDHEN and CDR2 SYDVKM. This CDR3 spans 15 amino acids. V was cut by 4 bases and J by 7 bases, with 17 bases left in between. The CDR3 nucleotides read TGTGCCAGCAGTTGGGGGCGAAGCCTCAAGAACATTCAGTACTTC. The encoded protein is CASSWGRSLKNIQYF.

This clonotype was observed at least ten times. The gene calls are TRBV4-1 and TRBJ2-7; D not resolved. Trimming left V 4 bases short and J 6 bases short, with 19 bases between. The germline V gene encodes CDR1 MGHRA and CDR2 YSYEKL. This CDR3 has 15 residues. In nucleotides, the CDR3 is TGCGCCAGCAGCCCCGCCCGACATGGGATAAGCGAGCAGTACTTC. Translating gives CASSPARHGISEQYF.

This clonotype was counted at least ten times. One end of the junction fails to match germline, which may point to a read error. Written as DNA, the CDR3 is TGTGCCAGTAGCGGGAGAGGATCCTACGAGCAGTACTTC. Its translation: CASSGRGSYEQYF. The rearrangement uses TRBV9 and TRBJ2-7, with 9 positions matching TRBD2. Germline loops: CDR1 SGDLS, CDR2 YYNGEE. CDR3 length: 13 residues.

There are a few counts of this clonotype. One base away lies a much larger clone, so this may be a sequencing read error. The chain employs TRBV25-1 and TRBJ2-1; 7 bases fit TRBD2. The J call may be wrong; the DNA end is better matched by TRBJ2-7. This CDR3 region has 15 residues. Looked up from germline, CDR1 is MGHDK and CDR2 is SYGVNS. The CDR3 loop reads CASSQPGGSYNEQYF. The CDR3 DNA reads TGTGCCAGCAGTCAGCCCGGGGGGTCCTACAATGAGCAGTACTTC.

The genes are TRBV5-1 and TRBJ1-2; unclear D gene. V was clipped by 4 bases and J by 4 bases, with 11 bases between them. The CDR3 runs to 13 residues. Germline loops: CDR1 SGHRS, CDR2 YFSETQ. CDR3 sequence: CASSVDQTYGYTF. CDR3 DNA: TGCGCCAGCAGCGTAGACCAAACCTATGGCTACACCTTC.

This clonotype was observed a handful of times. V is TRBV19 and J is TRBJ2-5; the D gene is possibly TRBD1 (5 bases). Germline CDR1 LNHDA, CDR2 SQIVND (reference sequence). There are 14 residues in the CDR3. V gave up 3 bases and J gave up 4 bases, with 12 bases separating them. CDR3 sequence (DNA): TGTGCCAGTAGTATCGCAGGGCGGCGAGAGACCCAGTACTTC. Amino acid sequence: CASSIAGRRETQYF.

This clonotype was observed a handful of times. Written as DNA, the CDR3 is TGCGCCAGCAGCCTCGACAGCTTCGCCGAAGCTTTCTTT. Encoded protein: CASSLDSFAEAFF. The chain joins TRBV5-1 to TRBJ1-1; maybe TRBD1 (5 bases). The CDR3 contains 13 residues. Germline loops: CDR1 SGHRS, CDR2 YFSETQ. V gave up 4 bases and J gave up 8 bases, with 15 bases separating them.

At least ten counts were recorded for this clonotype. J is TRBJ1-1 and V is TRBV15, with D perhaps TRBD1 (5 bases). The V end was cut by 5 bases, the J end by 4 bases, with 17 bases between. CDR1 and CDR2 from the germline V gene are LNHNV and YYDKDF (reference sequence). There are 15 residues in the CDR3. The CDR3 DNA sequence: TGTGCCACCAGCTCAGGGACGACTGGCAGCACTGAAGCTTTCTTT. It is translated as CATSSGTTGSTEAFF.

This sequence joins TRBV25-1 and TRBJ1-1; the match to TRBD1 covers 8 bases. J was trimmed by 3 bases and V by 2 bases; bases with no gene match: 8. This CDR3 is 16 amino acids long. CDR1 is MGHDK and CDR2 is SYGVNS in the germline V gene. CDR3 loop: CASSEPRSGGYTEAFF. CDR3 coding DNA: TGTGCCAGCAGTGAACCCAGGTCAGGGGGCTACACTGAAGCTTTCTTT.

The sample holds a few counts of this clonotype. The gene calls are TRBV12-3 or TRBV12-4 and TRBJ2-1, with TRBD2 identical over 12 bases. There are 15 residues in the CDR3. After removal of 5 bases from V and 5 bases from J, the junction contained 4 bases not matched to a gene. The CDR3 sequence is CASSPSGRGHNEQFF. The DNA of the CDR3 is TGTGCCAGCAGTCCTAGCGGGAGGGGACACAATGAGCAGTTCTTC.

The CDR3 DNA reads TGTGCCAGCAGCGTAGTCGAGGGCTACGAGCAGTACTTC. Translated: CASSVVEGYEQYF. This chain uses TRBV9 with TRBJ2-4, with TRBD2 as a possible D gene (5 bases). The DNA end lines up better with TRBJ2-7; the J call may be wrong. Germline V lookup: CDR1 SGDLS, CDR2 YYNGEE. This CDR3 is built from 13 residues.

In the case of this clonotype: A much larger clone lies one base from this, so it may be a read error. The genes are TRBV6-6 and TRBJ2-1, with 7 bases fitting TRBD1. The CDR3 length is 15 residues. The germline CDR1 and CDR2 sequences are MNHNY and SVGAGI (reference sequence). V lost 2 bases to trimming and J lost 4 bases; unmatched junction nucleotides: 5. The CDR3 coding sequence is TGTGCCAGCAGTTACCCAGGGGGTGGTTACAATGAGCAGTTCTTC. It codes for CASSYPGGGYNEQFF.

This clonotype was counted ten times or more. The chain has TRBV6-2 or TRBV6-3 and TRBJ2-3; D gene uncertain. Trimming left V 0 bases short and J 7 bases short, with 14 bases between. The CDR3 contains 15 residues. Germline lookup yields CDR1 MNHEY and CDR2 SVGEGT. The CDR3, as DNA: TGTGCCAGCAGTTACTCGGGCCCGCAGGTGAATACGCAGTATTTT. Amino acid sequence: CASSYSGPQVNTQYF.

V is TRBV11-3 and J is TRBJ2-2, with 8 bases identical to TRBD2. Germline CDR1 and CDR2: SGHNT and YENEEA. The J segment lost 9 bases and the V segment lost 1 base, leaving 13 bases of the junction unmatched. This CDR3 contains 17 residues. CDR3: CASSLGPGAGDVRELFF. The CDR3 DNA is TGTGCCAGCAGCTTAGGTCCTGGAGCGGGAGACGTCCGGGAGCTGTTTTTT.

V gene TRBV5-1 combines with J gene TRBJ2-2; possibly TRBD1 for D (6 bases). CDR3 length: 13 residues. Germline loops: CDR1 SGHRS, CDR2 YFSETQ. V lost 6 bases to trimming and J lost 6 bases, with 12 bases between them. The CDR3 DNA is TGCGCCAGCACTATACAGGGCGCCGGGGAGCTGTTTTTT. It translates to CASTIQGAGELFF.